The 9 T cell receptor beta chains presented below share a single source sample, sequenced in a study of blood T cell repertoires in COVID-19. Repertoires were generated with immunoSEQ multiplex PCR, while TCRdb's copy carries only in-frame clones and drops some. The repertoire consists of 130,000 to 150,000 clones, with 88% occurring once and the leading ten covering under 3%. The source material was peripheral blood. Receptors originate from a human donor in a cohort sampled during active COVID-19.

This clone was seen a few times. The gene calls are TRBV15 and TRBJ1-5; 11 bases align to TRBD1. V trimming: 5 bases; J trimming: 5 bases; junction bases outside the gene matches: 8. The CDR3 has 16 residues. CDR1 is LNHNV and CDR2 is YYDKDF in the germline V gene (reference sequence). The CDR3 is CATSLRTGGPDQPQHF. The CDR3 DNA reads as TGTGCCACCAGCTTACGGACAGGGGGCCCTGATCAGCCCCAGCATTTT. Full variable domain (missing parts from reference TRBV15 and TRBJ1-5): DAMVIQNPRYQVTQFGKPVTLSCSQTLNHNVMYWYQQKSSQAPKLLFHYYDKDFNNEADTPDNFQSRRPNTSFCFLDIRSPGLGDTAMYLCATSLRTGGPDQPQHFGDGTRLSIL.

This sequence joins TRBV6-5 and TRBJ1-1, with 9 nucleotides matching TRBD1. Germline CDR1 reads MNHEY; CDR2 reads SVGAGI. The CDR3 sequence is 13 residues long. Trimming removed 5 bases from V and 5 bases from J; junction bases left unmatched: 3. DNA of the CDR3: TGTGCCAGCAGTCGGGACAGGGAAACTGAAGCTTTCTTT. Translating gives CASSRDRETEAFF.

V usage is TRBV6-2 or TRBV6-3 and J usage is TRBJ1-5, with TRBD1 as a possible D gene (5 bases). Trimming cost V 0 bases and J 4 bases, with 13 bases left between them. From germline, CDR1 is MNHEY and CDR2 SVGEGT. CDR3 size: 16 residues. CDR3 amino acids: CASSYSAGSGNQPQHF. The CDR3 region has the DNA TGTGCCAGCAGTTACTCTGCAGGGAGCGGGAATCAGCCCCAGCATTTT.

The chain couples TRBV30 to TRBJ2-1; TRBD1 agrees at 7 bases. Germline CDR1 GTSNPN, CDR2 SVGIG (reference sequence). The CDR3 contains 15 residues. With V trimmed by 3 bases and J by 5 bases, 10 bases remained unmatched. CDR3 coding DNA: TGTGCCTGGAGCATCCTGGACAGGTTTGACAATGAGCAGTTCTTC. Its translation is CAWSILDRFDNEQFF. Variable domain in full (rest from reference TRBV30 and TRBJ2-1): SQTIHQWPATLVQPVGSPLSLECTVEGTSNPNLYWYRQAAGRGLQLLFYSVGIGQISSEVPQNLSASRPQDRQFILSSKKLLLSDSGFYLCAWSILDRFDNEQFFGPGTRLTVL.

This clone occurred a few times. The chain has TRBV11-2 and TRBJ2-3; D gene uncertain. CDR1 SGHAT and CDR2 FQNNGV come from the germline V gene. The V and J ends lost 3 bases and 0 bases respectively, with 7 bases between them. The CDR3 runs 14 residues. The CDR3 bases are TGTGCCAGCAGCTTCGGGTCCAGCACAGATACGCAGTATTTT. It yields the protein CASSFGSSTDTQYF.

V and J are TRBV11-2 and TRBJ2-5, with 7 nucleotides matching TRBD2. The germline gives CDR1 SGHAT, CDR2 FQNNGV. The CDR3 is made up of 15 amino acids. V shed 5 bases, J shed 2 bases, and the junction held 8 bases outside the gene matches. The CDR3 loop reads CASSPWGGRQETQYF. The CDR3 DNA reads as TGTGCCAGCAGCCCTTGGGGGGGGAGGCAAGAGACCCAGTACTTC.

The chain employs TRBV28 and TRBJ1-2, with D perhaps matching TRBD1 (6 bases). Trimming stripped 2 bases from V and 1 base from J, with 23 bases between. The CDR3 runs 19 residues. In germline, CDR1 is MDHEN, CDR2 SYDVKM. CDR3: CASSLPKFSQGRSNYGYTF. CDR3 sequence (DNA): TGTGCCAGCAGTTTACCAAAATTTTCACAGGGACGGAGTAACTATGGCTACACCTTC.

This clone came up a few times. The gene calls are TRBV7-2 and TRBJ2-1; TRBD2 matches 13 bases. Per germline, CDR1 SGHTA and CDR2 FQGNSA. V dropped 2 bases and J dropped 5; count of bases not matched to a gene: 9. The CDR3 loop spans 18 amino acids. The CDR3 spells CASSLRPTSGGVNNEQFF. The CDR3 nucleotides read TGTGCCAGCAGCTTACGTCCCACTAGCGGGGGGGTAAACAATGAGCAGTTCTTC.

The chain combines TRBV7-3 with TRBJ2-5, with D perhaps matching TRBD2 (6 bases). The CDR3 extends over 15 amino acids. With 1 base removed from V and 5 bases from J, the gap between germline ends came to 14 bases. Looked up from germline, CDR1 is SGHTA and CDR2 is FQGTGA. CDR3 nucleotides: TGTGCCAGCAGCTTAAGATGGGGGGTGATGGAGACCCAGTACTTC. Encoded protein: CASSLRWGVMETQYF.